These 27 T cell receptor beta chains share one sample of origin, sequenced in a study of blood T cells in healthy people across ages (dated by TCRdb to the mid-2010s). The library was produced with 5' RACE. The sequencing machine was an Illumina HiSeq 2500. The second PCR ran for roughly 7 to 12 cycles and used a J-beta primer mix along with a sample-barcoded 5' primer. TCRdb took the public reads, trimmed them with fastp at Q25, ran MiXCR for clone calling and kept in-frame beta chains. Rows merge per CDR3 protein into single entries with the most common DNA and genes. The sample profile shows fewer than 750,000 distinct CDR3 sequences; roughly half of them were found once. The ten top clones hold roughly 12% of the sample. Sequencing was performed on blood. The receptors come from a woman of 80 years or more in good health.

The CDR3 sequence: CSAPKGNEETQYF. The CDR3 DNA reads TGCAGTGCTCCCAAGGGAAATGAAGAGACCCAGTACTTC. V usage is TRBV20-1 and J usage is TRBJ2-5; D remains unclear. The V gene's germline CDR1 is DFQATT and CDR2 SNEGSKA (reference sequence). This CDR3 comprises 13 residues. The V and J ends lost 5 bases and 3 bases respectively, with 13 bases between them.

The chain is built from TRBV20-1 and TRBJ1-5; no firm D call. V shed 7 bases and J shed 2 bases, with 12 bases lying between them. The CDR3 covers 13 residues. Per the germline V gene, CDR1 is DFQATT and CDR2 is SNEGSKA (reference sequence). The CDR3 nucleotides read TGCAGTGTAGGAGGGAAAGGCAATCAGCCCCAGCATTTT. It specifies CSVGGKGNQPQHF.

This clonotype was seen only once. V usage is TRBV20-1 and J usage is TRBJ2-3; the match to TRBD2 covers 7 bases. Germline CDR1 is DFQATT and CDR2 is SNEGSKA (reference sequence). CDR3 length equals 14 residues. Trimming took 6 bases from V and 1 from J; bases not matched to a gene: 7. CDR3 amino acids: CSAVASGGTDTQYF. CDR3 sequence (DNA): TGCAGTGCAGTAGCCAGCGGGGGCACAGATACGCAGTATTTT.

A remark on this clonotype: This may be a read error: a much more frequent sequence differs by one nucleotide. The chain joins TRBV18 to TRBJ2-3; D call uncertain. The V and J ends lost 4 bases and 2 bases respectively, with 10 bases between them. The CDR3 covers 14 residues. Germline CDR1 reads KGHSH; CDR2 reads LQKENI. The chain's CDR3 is CASSLAWNTDTQYF. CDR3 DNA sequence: TGTGCCAGCTCACTGGCCTGGAACACAGATACGCAGTATTTT.

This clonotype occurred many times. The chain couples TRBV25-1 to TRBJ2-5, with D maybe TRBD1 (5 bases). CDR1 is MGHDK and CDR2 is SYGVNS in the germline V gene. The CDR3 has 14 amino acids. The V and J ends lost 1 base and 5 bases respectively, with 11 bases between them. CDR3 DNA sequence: TGTGCCAGCAGTGAATGGCAGGGTCCGGAGACCCAGTACTTC. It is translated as CASSEWQGPETQYF.

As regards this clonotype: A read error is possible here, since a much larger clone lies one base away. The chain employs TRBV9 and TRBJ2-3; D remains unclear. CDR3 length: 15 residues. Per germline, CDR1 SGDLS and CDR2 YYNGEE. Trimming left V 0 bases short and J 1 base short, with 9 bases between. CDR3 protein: CASSVVVGRTDTQYF. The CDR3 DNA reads TGTGCCAGCAGCGTAGTCGTCGGACGCACAGATACGCAGTATTTT.

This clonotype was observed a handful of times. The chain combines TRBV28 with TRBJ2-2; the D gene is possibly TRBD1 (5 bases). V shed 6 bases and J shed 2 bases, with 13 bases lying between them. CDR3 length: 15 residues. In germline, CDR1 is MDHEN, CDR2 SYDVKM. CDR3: CASSSTGLNTGELFF. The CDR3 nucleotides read TGTGCCAGCAGCTCAACAGGTCTTAACACCGGGGAGCTGTTTTTT.

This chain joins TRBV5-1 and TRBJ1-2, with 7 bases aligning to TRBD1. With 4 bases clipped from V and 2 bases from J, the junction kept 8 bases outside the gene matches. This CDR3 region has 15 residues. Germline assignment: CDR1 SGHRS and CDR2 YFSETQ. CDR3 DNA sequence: TGCGCCAGCAGCGCCCCCGACAGGGCGAACTATGGCTACACCTTC. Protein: CASSAPDRANYGYTF.

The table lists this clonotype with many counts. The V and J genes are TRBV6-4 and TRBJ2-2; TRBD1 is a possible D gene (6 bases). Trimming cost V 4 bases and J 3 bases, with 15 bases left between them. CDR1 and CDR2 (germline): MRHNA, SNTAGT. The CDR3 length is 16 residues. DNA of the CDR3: TGTGCCAGCAGTGTTCTCCCGGGACAAGACACCGGGGAGCTGTTTTTT. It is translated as CASSVLPGQDTGELFF.

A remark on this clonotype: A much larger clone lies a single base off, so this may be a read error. CDR3 residues: CACLFSGSRADTQYF. The CDR3 DNA reads as TGCGCCTGTCTGTTCAGCGGGAGTCGCGCAGATACGCAGTATTTT. The chain recombines TRBV5-1 with TRBJ2-3; 8 bases are a match to TRBD2. From germline, CDR1 is SGHRS and CDR2 YFSETQ. This CDR3 has 15 amino acids. J lost 4 bases, V lost 10 bases, and 14 bases had no gene match.

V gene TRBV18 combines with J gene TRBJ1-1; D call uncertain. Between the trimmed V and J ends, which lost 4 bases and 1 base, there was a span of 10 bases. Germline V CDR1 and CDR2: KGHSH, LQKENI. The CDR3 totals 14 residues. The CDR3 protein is CASSLAAANTEAFF. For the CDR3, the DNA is TGTGCCAGCTCACTCGCGGCGGCGAACACTGAAGCTTTCTTT.

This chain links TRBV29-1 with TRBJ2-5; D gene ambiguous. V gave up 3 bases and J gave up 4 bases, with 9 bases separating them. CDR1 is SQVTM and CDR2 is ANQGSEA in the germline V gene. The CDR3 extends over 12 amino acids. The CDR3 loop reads CSVDGRAETQYF. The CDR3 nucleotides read TGCAGCGTTGATGGACGGGCAGAGACCCAGTACTTC.

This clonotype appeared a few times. Here the CDR3 DNA reads TGCAGCGTTGAAACGGGCCCGGGCGGAAACACCATATATTTT. Translation gives CSVETGPGGNTIYF. This chain connects TRBV29-1 to TRBJ1-3; D not certain. With 2 bases removed from V and 4 bases from J, the gap between germline ends came to 12 bases. Germline assignment: CDR1 SQVTM and CDR2 ANQGSEA. The length of the CDR3 is 14 residues.

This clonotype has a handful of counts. The chain's CDR3 is CASSWGLDPDTQYF. CDR3 sequence (DNA): TGTGCCAGCAGCTGGGGACTAGACCCAGATACGCAGTATTTT. The V call is TRBV7-2, the J call TRBJ2-3; 8 nucleotides agree with TRBD2. Germline CDR1 SGHTA, CDR2 FQGNSA. V shed 4 bases, J shed 4 bases, and the junction held 4 bases outside the gene matches. The CDR3 length is 14 residues.

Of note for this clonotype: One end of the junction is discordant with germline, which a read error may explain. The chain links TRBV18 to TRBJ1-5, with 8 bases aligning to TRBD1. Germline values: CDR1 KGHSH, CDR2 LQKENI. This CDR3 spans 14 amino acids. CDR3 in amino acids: CASSPQGANQPRHF. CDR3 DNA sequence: TGTGCCAGCTCACCGCAGGGGGCGAATCAGCCCCGGCATTTT.

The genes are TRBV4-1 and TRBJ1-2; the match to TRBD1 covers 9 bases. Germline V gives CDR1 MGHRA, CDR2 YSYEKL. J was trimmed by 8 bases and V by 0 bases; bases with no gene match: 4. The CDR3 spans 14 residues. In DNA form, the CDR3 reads TGCGCCAGCAGCCAAGAACAGGGGGCTCGGGGCTACACCTTC. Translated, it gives CASSQEQGARGYTF.

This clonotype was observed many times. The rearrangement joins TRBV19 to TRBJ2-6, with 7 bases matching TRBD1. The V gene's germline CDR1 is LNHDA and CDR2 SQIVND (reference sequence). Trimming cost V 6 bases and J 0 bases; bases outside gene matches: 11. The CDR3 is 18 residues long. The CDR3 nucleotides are TGTGCCAGTAGCGCCCCCGGGACAGAAAACTCTGGGGCCAACGTCCTGACTTTC. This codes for CASSAPGTENSGANVLTF.

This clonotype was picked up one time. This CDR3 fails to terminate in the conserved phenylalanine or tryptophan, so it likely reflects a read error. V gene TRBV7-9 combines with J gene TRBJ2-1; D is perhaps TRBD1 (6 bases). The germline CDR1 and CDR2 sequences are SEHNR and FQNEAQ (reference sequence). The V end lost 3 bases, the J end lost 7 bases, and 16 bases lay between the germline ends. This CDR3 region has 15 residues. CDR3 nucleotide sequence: TGTGCCAGCAGCTTGGGCAGGGGCGGGTTGAATGAGCAGTTCACC. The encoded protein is CASSLGRGGLNEQFT.

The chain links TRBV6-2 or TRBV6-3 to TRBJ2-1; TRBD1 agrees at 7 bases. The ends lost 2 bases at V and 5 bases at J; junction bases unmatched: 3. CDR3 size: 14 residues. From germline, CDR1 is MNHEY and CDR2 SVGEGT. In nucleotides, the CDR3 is TGTGCCAGCAGTTACCTGACAGGGAACAATGAGCAGTTCTTC. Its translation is CASSYLTGNNEQFF.

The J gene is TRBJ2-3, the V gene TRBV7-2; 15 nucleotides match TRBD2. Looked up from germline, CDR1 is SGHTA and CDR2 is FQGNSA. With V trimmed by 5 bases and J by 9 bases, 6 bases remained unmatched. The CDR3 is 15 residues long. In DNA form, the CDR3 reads TGTGCCAGCAGCCCCTCGGGACTAGCGGGAGGCACGCAGTATTTT. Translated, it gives CASSPSGLAGGTQYF.

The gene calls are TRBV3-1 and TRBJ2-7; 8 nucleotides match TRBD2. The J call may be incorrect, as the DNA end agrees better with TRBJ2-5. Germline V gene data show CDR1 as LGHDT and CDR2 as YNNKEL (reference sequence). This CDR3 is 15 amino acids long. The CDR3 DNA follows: TGTGCCAGCAGCCACCCTGCGGGGGGCGATGAGACCCAGTACTTC. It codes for CASSHPAGGDETQYF.

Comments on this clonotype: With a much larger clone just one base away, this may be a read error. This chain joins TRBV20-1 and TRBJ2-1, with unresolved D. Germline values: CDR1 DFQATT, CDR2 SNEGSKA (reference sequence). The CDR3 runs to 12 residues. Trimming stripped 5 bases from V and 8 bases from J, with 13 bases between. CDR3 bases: TGCAGTGCTGGAGTCCTTGAGCATGAGCAGTTCTTC. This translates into CSAGVLEHEQFF.

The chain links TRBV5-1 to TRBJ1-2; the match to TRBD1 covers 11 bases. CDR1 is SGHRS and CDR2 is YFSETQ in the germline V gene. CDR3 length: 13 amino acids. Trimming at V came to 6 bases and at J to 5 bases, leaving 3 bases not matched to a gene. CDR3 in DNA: TGCGCCAGCACCGGACAGGGGGCTTATGGCTACACCTTC. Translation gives CASTGQGAYGYTF. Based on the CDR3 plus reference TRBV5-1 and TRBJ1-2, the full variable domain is KAGVTQTPRYLIKTRGQQVTLSCSPISGHRSVSWYQQTPGQGLQFLFEYFSETQRNKGNFPGRFSGRQFSNSRSEMNVSTLELGDSALYLCASTGQGAYGYTFGSGTRLTVV.

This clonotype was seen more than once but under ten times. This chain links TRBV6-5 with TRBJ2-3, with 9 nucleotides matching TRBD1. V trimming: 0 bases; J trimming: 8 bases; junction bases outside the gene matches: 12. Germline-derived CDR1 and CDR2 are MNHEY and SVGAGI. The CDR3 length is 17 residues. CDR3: CASSYSTGNRGLLTQYF. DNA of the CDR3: TGTGCCAGCAGTTACTCAACGGGTAACAGGGGGCTACTTACGCAGTATTTT.

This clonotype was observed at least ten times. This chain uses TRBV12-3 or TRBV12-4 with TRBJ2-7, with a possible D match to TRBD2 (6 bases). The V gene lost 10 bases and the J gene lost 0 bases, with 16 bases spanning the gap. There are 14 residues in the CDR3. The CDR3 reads CATKKGLLSYEQYF. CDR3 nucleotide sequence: TGTGCCACCAAAAAGGGACTCCTCTCCTACGAGCAGTACTTC.

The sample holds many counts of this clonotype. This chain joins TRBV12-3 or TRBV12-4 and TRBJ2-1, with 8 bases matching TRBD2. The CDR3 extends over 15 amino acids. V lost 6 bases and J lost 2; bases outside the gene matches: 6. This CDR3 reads CASRSGGPTYNEQFF. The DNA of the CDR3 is TGTGCCAGCAGGTCGGGGGGGCCTACCTACAATGAGCAGTTCTTC.

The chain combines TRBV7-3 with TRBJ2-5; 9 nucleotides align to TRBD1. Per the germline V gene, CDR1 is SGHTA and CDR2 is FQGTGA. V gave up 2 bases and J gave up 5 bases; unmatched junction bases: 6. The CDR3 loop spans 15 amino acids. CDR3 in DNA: TGTGCCAGCAGCTTATCGGGACAGGGTAGGGAGACCCAGTACTTC. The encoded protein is CASSLSGQGRETQYF.